The following is a TCR beta chain sequence with its context. Which antigen it targets is not known. Nothing much larger sits one base from this clone, and base qualities are not available. The immunoSEQ Assay, a bias-controlled multiplex PCR, was used to amplify TCRbeta CDR3 regions from genomic DNA. The study's own analysis went as follows. Nucleated cell counts per sample were estimated from amplification of reference gene primers within the assay. To quantify the absolute abundance of each unique TCRbeta CDR3 rearrangement, sequence reads were collapsed and filtered. For each sample, productive Simpson clonality was calculated as the square root of Simpson's diversity index across productive rearrangements. This is the immuneACCESS table as TCRdb keeps it, with only in-frame sequences that have V and J called. A part of the clones is gone; compared with another copy, unresolved V genes explain less than half, and the rest is unexplained. Clone size and the V and J calls come from that table; the DNA yielded D and trimming. The sample table contains 90,000 to 120,000 clones; only one count was recorded for about 79% of them. The biggest ten clones account for 2.5% to 3.5% of the sample.

Trimming at the junction amounts to 4 bases on V and 0 bases on J, and the germline ends lie 4 bases apart. The CDR1 and CDR2 encoded by the germline V gene (reference sequence) are SGHNT and YYREEE. The CDR3 starts with the cysteine, ends with the phenylalanine, and has 12 residues. The DNA shown is the 36-base CDR3, in frame from base 1. The sample comes from a study of blood T cell repertoires in COVID-19 (dated by TCRdb to 2019 to 2021). Background for the entire study: Samples from collaborators originated in the United States, Italy and Spain and spanned both the acute and convalescent phases of COVID-19. Nearly every sample came with metadata listing a de-identified subject ID, COVID-19 status, age in years and sex. Where HLA class I and class II types were available, the types were taken from metadata supplied by the sample provider, not from assay-based typing. The repertoires were released in a freely available public database intended as a resource for research on the immune response to SARS-CoV-2. Deeply sampled blood TCRbeta repertoires from subjects exposed to, actively infected with, or recovered from COVID-19 were included in the dataset. The samples were drawn from the first 160 participants of the ongoing ImmuneRACE study and from 950 to 1,500 subjects provided by 6 global collaborators. The material from the prospective study consisted of cDNA or gDNA derived from T cells, B-cell-depleted T cells, or PBMCs. Here is what the overall study found, with its caveats: Clinical and demographic metadata were provided uncurated, with the amount varying by source and participant.

Collaborating institutions collected whole blood in K2EDTA tubes following their own protocols. For TCRbeta analysis, collaborators shipped samples in one of three forms: frozen whole blood, isolated PBMCs, or DNA extracted from either of those sample types. Rearrangement joined TRBV5-4 to TRBJ2-5, with no reliable assignment of the D segment. This sequence originates from a woman at least 80 years old with active or convalescent COVID-19. The sample taken for sequencing was peripheral blood. CDR3 protein: CASSLNQETQYF. Here is the DNA: TGTGCCAGCAGCCTAAACCAAGAGACCCAGTACTTC.